What follows are 18 T cell receptor beta chains derived from one specimen sequenced in a study of blood T cell repertoires in COVID-19. Produced via immunoSEQ multiplex PCR; TCRdb's table is partial and in-frame only. The sample has about 290,000 clones, 86% seen once. Sample: peripheral blood. These receptors all come from a woman aged 25 to 39 with active or convalescent COVID-19.

The chain has TRBV7-2 and TRBJ2-7; 8 bases align to TRBD2. CDR3 length: 14 amino acids. Germline CDR1 is SGHTA and CDR2 is FQGNSA. Trimming took 6 bases from V and 0 from J; bases not matched to a gene: 4. The CDR3 coding sequence is TGTGCCAGCAGGATAGCGGGGAGCTCCTACGAGCAGTACTTC. Its translation: CASRIAGSSYEQYF.

The rearrangement uses TRBV28 and TRBJ2-1, with D perhaps TRBD2 (5 bases). This CDR3 contains 13 residues. V lost 2 bases and J 9 bases, leaving 11 bases between the germline ends. Germline loops: CDR1 MDHEN, CDR2 SYDVKM. For the CDR3, the DNA is TGTGCCAGCAGTTTAGGCAGCCGGGGTGAGCAGTTCTTC. The encoded protein is CASSLGSRGEQFF.

This sequence joins TRBV6-5 and TRBJ1-5; TRBD1 is a possible D gene (6 bases). The germline V and J ends were trimmed by 6 bases and 0 bases, with 12 bases remaining between them. The V gene's germline CDR1 is MNHEY and CDR2 SVGAGI. CDR3 length equals 15 residues. The CDR3 sequence is CASRGGGFSNQPQHF. As DNA, the CDR3 is TGTGCCAGCAGGGGAGGGGGATTTAGCAATCAGCCCCAGCATTTT.

CDR3 nucleotides: TGTGCCAGCAGTGTTCGTCCAGCCACGGGGAACACTGAAGCTTTCTTT. Its translation: CASSVRPATGNTEAFF. V is TRBV2 and J is TRBJ1-1; D uncertain. Germline assignment: CDR1 SNHLY and CDR2 FYNNEI. CDR3 size: 16 residues. V lost 4 bases to trimming and J lost 1 base, with 16 bases between them.

This clone was seen once. The rearrangement joins TRBV24-1 to TRBJ2-5; 7 nucleotides align to TRBD1. Germline-derived CDR1 and CDR2 are KGHDR and SFDVKD. The CDR3 spans 14 residues. V lost 3 bases, J lost 5 bases, and 5 bases stayed unmatched. CDR3 in amino acids: CATSDPGGFETQYF. The CDR3 DNA reads TGTGCCACCAGTGATCCAGGGGGTTTCGAGACCCAGTACTTC.

The V gene is TRBV29-1, the J gene TRBJ2-5; TRBD1 aligns across 7 bases. CDR1 is SQVTM and CDR2 is ANQGSEA in the germline V gene. The CDR3 extends over 12 amino acids. The V gene end was trimmed by 7 bases and the J gene end by 3 bases; junction bases not matched to a gene: 5. The CDR3 loop is CSAGGQEETQYF. The CDR3 nucleotides read TGCAGCGCTGGCGGACAGGAAGAGACCCAGTACTTC.

Notes on this clone: At one end the junction does not follow the germline gene, possibly because of a read error. The chain carries TRBV2 and TRBJ1-5; 9 nucleotides match TRBD1. CDR3 length: 14 amino acids. Germline CDR1 and CDR2: SNHLY and FYNNEI. The CDR3 spells CASTAGTGNRPQHF. CDR3 in DNA: TGTGCCAGCACTGCCGGGACAGGGAATCGGCCCCAGCATTTT.

V usage is TRBV30 and J usage is TRBJ1-6, with D possibly being TRBD1 (6 bases). With 4 bases removed from V and 5 bases from J, the gap between germline ends came to 15 bases. CDR3 length: 15 amino acids. Per the germline V gene, CDR1 is GTSNPN and CDR2 is SVGIG (reference sequence). The CDR3 coding sequence is TGTGCCTGGAATCAGGGGAGTTCGAATAATTCACCCCTCCACTTT. Amino acid sequence: CAWNQGSSNNSPLHF.

CDR3 sequence (DNA): TGTGCCAGTAGTATGAGTAATGGTCGGGCGGGGGCGAATACGCAGTATTTT. Translated, it gives CASSMSNGRAGANTQYF. The chain carries TRBV19 and TRBJ2-3; D is perhaps TRBD2 (7 bases). V dropped 3 bases and J dropped 7 bases, with 23 bases sitting between them. The CDR3 totals 17 residues. Germline values: CDR1 LNHDA, CDR2 SQIVND (reference sequence).

This chain links TRBV9 with TRBJ1-3; D perhaps matches TRBD1 (6 bases). Per the germline V gene, CDR1 is SGDLS and CDR2 is YYNGEE. The CDR3 contains 16 residues. V was trimmed by 0 bases and J by 3 bases, leaving 13 bases between them. The CDR3 DNA follows: TGTGCCAGCAGCGTAGTCCCGGGGGGCTATGGAAACACCATATATTTT. Protein: CASSVVPGGYGNTIYF.

The chain recombines TRBV20-1 with TRBJ1-2, with a weak D call TRBD1 (6 bases). Trimming pared 8 bases from V and 6 bases from J, leaving 13 bases between. CDR3 length: 11 amino acids. Germline V gives CDR1 DFQATT, CDR2 SNEGSKA (reference sequence). This CDR3 is CSIGQYDGYTF. In DNA form, the CDR3 reads TGCAGTATCGGACAGTATGATGGCTACACCTTC.

This chain links TRBV12-3 or TRBV12-4 with TRBJ1-2, with D hard to call. The CDR3 covers 12 residues. With 5 bases removed from V and 7 bases from J, the gap between germline ends came to 11 bases. The chain's CDR3 is CASSTQTGGYTF. CDR3 DNA: TGTGCCAGCAGTACTCAAACGGGTGGCTACACCTTC.

This chain uses TRBV27 with TRBJ2-1; a weak D match, TRBD2 (5 bases). From germline, CDR1 is MNHEY and CDR2 SMNVEV (reference sequence). V was trimmed by 3 bases and J by 3 bases, leaving 9 bases between them. The CDR3 is made up of 14 amino acids. CDR3 nucleotide sequence: TGTGCCAGCAGTTTGCGGACTGACTACAATGAGCAGTTCTTC. Protein: CASSLRTDYNEQFF.

The V and J genes are TRBV27 and TRBJ2-7, with a possible D match to TRBD1 (7 bases). V was shortened by 0 bases and J by 5 bases, with 20 bases between the two germline ends. The length of the CDR3 is 17 residues. Germline V gives CDR1 MNHEY, CDR2 SMNVEV (reference sequence). CDR3 amino acids: CASSLSGRRDRRDEQYF. The CDR3 DNA reads TGTGCCAGCAGTTTATCGGGCAGGCGGGACAGAAGGGACGAGCAGTACTTC.

Only one count was recorded for this clone. This chain joins TRBV24-1 and TRBJ1-5, with D unresolved. The V end lost 3 bases, the J end lost 0 bases, and 8 bases lay between the germline ends. Germline V gives CDR1 KGHDR, CDR2 SFDVKD. The length of the CDR3 is 15 residues. The CDR3 region has the DNA TGTGCCACCAGTGATGCTGGGCCTAGCAATCAGCCCCAGCATTTT. Translation gives CATSDAGPSNQPQHF.

The J gene is TRBJ1-6, the V gene TRBV19, with D unclear. Germline lookup yields CDR1 LNHDA and CDR2 SQIVND (reference sequence). The V end lost 7 bases, the J end lost 11 bases, and 15 bases lay between the germline ends. This CDR3 contains 13 residues. The CDR3 nucleotides read TGTGCCAGTACCGTCCGACTCCCCGCACCCCTCCACTTT. It yields the protein CASTVRLPAPLHF.

CDR3 sequence (DNA): TGTGCCAGCAGTGACGCGTTTAACTATGGCTACACCTTC. As protein: CASSDAFNYGYTF. This chain joins TRBV25-1 and TRBJ1-2; no reliable D call. Germline CDR1 is MGHDK and CDR2 is SYGVNS. Trimming took off 3 bases at V and 1 base at J, with 6 bases between the two ends. The CDR3 loop spans 13 amino acids.

In its sample, this clone was seen a few times. CDR3 region: CASSSGRGGPYTEAFF. The DNA for the CDR3 is TGTGCCAGCAGCTCCGGGCGGGGGGGCCCGTACACTGAAGCTTTCTTT. The rearrangement links TRBV7-9 to TRBJ1-1; tentatively, D is TRBD1 (6 bases). V lost 4 bases, J lost 3 bases, and 18 bases lay in between. The CDR3 consists of 16 residues. Germline values: CDR1 SEHNR, CDR2 FQNEAQ (reference sequence).